Listed below are T cell receptor beta chains from one sample, sequenced in a study of blood T cell repertoires in COVID-19. Profiled with immunoSEQ multiplex PCR; TCRdb holds only in-frame clones, not every one. The table has 100,000 to 150,000 clones, 70% to 90% seen once; the top ten hold 2.3%. The sequenced sample was PBMCs or T cells enriched from blood (not recorded which). The receptors were sampled from a woman aged 45-60 years who had recovered from COVID-19. Both conserved end residues are trimmed from each CDR3.

cdr3_length	j_call	v_call	cdr3_aa
13	TRBJ1-5	TRBV7-9	ASSDSDGVGQPQH
13	TRBJ1-5	TRBV19	ASSIRGIAHQPQH
10	TRBJ2-1	TRBV10-3	AISGHNNEQF
13	TRBJ2-1	TRBV27	ASSFLAGVYNEQF
13	TRBJ2-7	TRBV27	ASSLSASGAYEQY
12	TRBJ1-2	TRBV6-5	ASYGPQGNYGYT
12	TRBJ2-2	TRBV6-6	ASSYSAGAGELF
14	TRBJ2-7	TRBV7-6	ASSLGEGLVGGEQY
13	TRBJ2-3	TRBV2	ASSEQGAATDTQY
15	TRBJ1-5	TRBV6-2/TRBV6-3	ASSYSEGVPVNQPQH
10	TRBJ2-1	TRBV2	ASRTGGNEQF
13	TRBJ2-7	TRBV6-5	ASSYEDRGLYEQY
13	TRBJ2-1	TRBV3-1/TRBV3-2	ASSQGGESYNEQF
13	TRBJ2-1	TRBV10-1	ASSELTGSANEQF
15	TRBJ2-2	TRBV5-1	ASSWGLAGGQTGELF
12	TRBJ2-5	TRBV6-1	ASSDVRYQETQY
16	TRBJ1-4	TRBV13	ASSIRTGGRATNEKLF